This T cell receptor delta chain was found in a study of γδ T cells in repeated Plasmodium falciparum infection (dated by TCRdb to about 2021). Regarding the research as a whole: In the natural-infection arm, Malian children exposed to intense seasonal malaria transmission were enrolled and compared against age and gender matched Australian children. Samples from controlled-infection subjects were taken at baseline, right before selected infections, and 21 days after each infection. Four controlled human malaria infections were administered to roughly five malaria-naive U.S. adults over around 640 days by bites from P. falciparum NF54-infected Anopheles stephensi mosquitoes. In the study, the shaping of the human gammadelta T cell repertoire by repeated Plasmodium falciparum infection was examined using natural infection in Mali and controlled human malaria infection. Malian gammadelta TCR repertoires were analysed cross-sectionally during no-transmission periods and longitudinally across acute febrile malaria episodes. Summary of the overall study and its limitations: In Vdelta2-negative, largely Vdelta1+, gammadelta TCR repertoires, repeated controlled infections appeared to drive waves of new clonotype selection. A highly stable polyclonal repertoire over time and infection, with many inter-individual overlapping TCRgamma sequences, was shown by Vgamma9/Vdelta2+ TCR repertoires. Analysis of inter-individual variability in gammadelta T cell responses was limited by the small size of the controlled-infection cohort. The Malian cohort was drawn from a small rural village made up mostly of one ethnic group, which limits generalizability. Vdelta2-negative gammadelta TCR repertoires from Malian children appeared more clonally expanded, less diverse and less shared than those of Australian children.

This clone registers as medium-sized (0.01 to 0.1%) within its sample. It has no known antigen specificity. No base quality values were provided; no much bigger clone lies one nucleotide off. The CDR3 has 17 amino acids, counting the end cysteine and phenylalanine. The entry retains the CDR3 DNA only, 51 bases that are in frame from base 1. Relative to germline, V is missing 4 bases and J is missing 3 bases, with 10 bases of the junction outside any gene match. CDR1 and CDR2 were assigned from the germline V gene as TSWWSYY and QGS. For bulk TCR repertoire analysis, Vgamma9/Vdelta2+ and Vdelta2-negative gammadelta T cell populations were flow-sorted out of peripheral blood mononuclear cells. The library was made by multiplex PCR. TCRdb names Illumina MiSeq as the instrument used. Every sorted gammadelta T cell sample had both its TCR gamma (TRG) and TCR delta (TRD) chains sequenced. In the source study's methods: The repertoire analyses drew on clonotype tree plots, the accumulated frequency of the top 20 clonotypes, and diversity index (DI) and D75 metrics. TCRdb recomputed clones from the public reads with CATT; identical DNA rows were then combined. These V and J calls originate from TCRdb's pipeline instead of the authors' own analysis. The sample contains 75,000 to 95,000 delta-chain clones, roughly 0.98% of them found a single time. Of the sample, more than 9% falls within the top ten clones.

The sequence joins TRDV1 to TRDJ1; 11 of the junction bases match TRDD3. Sequenced input: gamma-delta T cells from blood. The clonotype originates from a pool of human donors (malaria-infected and uninfected, not separated). The CDR3 here reads CALGGRLGDSYSDKLIF. The DNA is TGTGCTCTTGGGGGGCGACTGGGGGATAGTTACTCCGATAAACTCATCTTT.